Listed here is a single TCR beta chain. After removal of 5 bases from V and 3 bases from J, the junction contained 8 bases not matched to a gene. Germline CDR1 and CDR2: SGHVS and FQNEAQ. The CDR3 consists of 15 residues. In the original analysis: Reference gene primer amplification gave nucleated cell count estimates. Profiling relied on immunoSEQ multiplex PCR, and the TCRdb table lists in-frame clones only, not all of them. V, J and clone size are taken as reported in that table, and D and trimming were inferred from the DNA itself. Found here are 80,000 to 95,000 clones, roughly 87% of them singletons; the top ten hold around 3%. The data belong to a study of blood T cell repertoires in COVID-19. About the research overall: Material from acute and convalescent COVID-19 was sourced from the United States, Italy and Spain. PBMCs, B-cell-depleted T cells, or T cells were the source of the cDNA or gDNA that made up the material.

V is TRBV7-8 and J is TRBJ1-2, with TRBD1 identical over 8 bases. The origin of this receptor is a woman aged 50 to 60 with active or convalescent COVID-19. Sequencing input: peripheral blood. The CDR3 loop is CASSPGQGYHYGYTF. The CDR3 DNA reads TGTGCCAGCAGCCCCGGACAGGGTTATCACTATGGCTACACCTTC.